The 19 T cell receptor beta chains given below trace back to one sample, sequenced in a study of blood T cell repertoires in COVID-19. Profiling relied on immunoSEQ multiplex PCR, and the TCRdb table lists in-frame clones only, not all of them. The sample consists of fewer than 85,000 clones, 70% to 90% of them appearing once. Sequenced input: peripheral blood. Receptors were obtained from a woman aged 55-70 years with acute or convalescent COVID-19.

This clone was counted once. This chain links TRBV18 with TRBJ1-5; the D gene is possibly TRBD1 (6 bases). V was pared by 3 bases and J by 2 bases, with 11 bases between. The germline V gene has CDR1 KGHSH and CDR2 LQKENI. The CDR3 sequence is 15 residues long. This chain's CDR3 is CASSPAGAGNQPQHF. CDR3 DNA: TGTGCCAGCTCACCGGCGGGGGCGGGCAATCAGCCCCAGCATTTT.

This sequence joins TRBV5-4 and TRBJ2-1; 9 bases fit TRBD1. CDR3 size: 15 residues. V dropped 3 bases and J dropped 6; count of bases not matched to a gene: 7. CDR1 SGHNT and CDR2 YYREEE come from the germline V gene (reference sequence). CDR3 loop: CASSWGTGKINEQFF. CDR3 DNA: TGTGCCAGCAGCTGGGGGACAGGGAAAATCAATGAGCAGTTCTTC.

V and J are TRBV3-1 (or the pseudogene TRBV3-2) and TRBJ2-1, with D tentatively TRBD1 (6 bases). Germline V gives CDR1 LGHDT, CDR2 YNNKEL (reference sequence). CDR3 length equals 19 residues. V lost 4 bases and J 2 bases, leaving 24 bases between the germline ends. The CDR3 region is CASSPTGNAHHPTYNEQFF. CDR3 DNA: TGTGCCAGCAGCCCTACAGGGAACGCCCACCATCCCACCTACAATGAGCAGTTCTTC.

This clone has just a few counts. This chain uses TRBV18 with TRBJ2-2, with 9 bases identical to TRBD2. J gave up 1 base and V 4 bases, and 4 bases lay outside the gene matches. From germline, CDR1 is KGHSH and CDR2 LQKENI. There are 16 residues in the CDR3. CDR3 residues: CASSLGLAGNTGELFF. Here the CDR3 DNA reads TGTGCCAGCTCACTGGGACTAGCTGGGAACACCGGGGAGCTGTTTTTT.

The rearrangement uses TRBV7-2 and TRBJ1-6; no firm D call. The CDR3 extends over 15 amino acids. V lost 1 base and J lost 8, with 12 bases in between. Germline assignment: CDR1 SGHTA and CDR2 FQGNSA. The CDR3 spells CASSLEPGSHSPLHF. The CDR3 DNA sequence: TGTGCCAGCAGCTTAGAACCGGGTTCGCATTCACCCCTCCACTTT.

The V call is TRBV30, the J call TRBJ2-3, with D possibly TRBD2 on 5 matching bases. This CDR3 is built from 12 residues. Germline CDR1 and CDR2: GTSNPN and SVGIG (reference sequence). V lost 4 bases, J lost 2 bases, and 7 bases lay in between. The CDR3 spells CAWNGDTDTQYF. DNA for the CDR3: TGTGCCTGGAACGGGGACACAGATACGCAGTATTTT.

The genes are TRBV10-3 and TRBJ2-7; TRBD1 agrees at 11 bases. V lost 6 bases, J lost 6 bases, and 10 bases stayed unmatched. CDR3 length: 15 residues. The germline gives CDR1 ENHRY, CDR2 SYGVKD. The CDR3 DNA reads TGTGCCATCAGCTCCAGGGCGGGGACAGGGGGCGAGCAGTACTTC. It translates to CAISSRAGTGGEQYF.

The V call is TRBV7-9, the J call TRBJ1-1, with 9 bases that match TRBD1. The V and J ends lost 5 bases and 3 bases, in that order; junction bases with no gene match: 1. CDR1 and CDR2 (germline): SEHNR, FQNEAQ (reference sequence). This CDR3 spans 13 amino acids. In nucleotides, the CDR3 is TGTGCCAGCAGCCGGACAGGGGACACTGAAGCTTTCTTT. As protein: CASSRTGDTEAFF.

CDR3 residues: CASSTADRTSNEKLFF. CDR3 bases: TGTGCCAGCAGCACGGCCGACAGGACTTCTAATGAAAAACTGTTTTTT. This rearrangement joins TRBV7-9 to TRBJ1-4, with a tentative D call TRBD1 (6 bases). The CDR3 consists of 16 residues. Germline V gives CDR1 SEHNR, CDR2 FQNEAQ (reference sequence). The V end was cut by 5 bases, the J end by 3 bases, with 16 bases between. Supplemented by reference TRBV7-9 and TRBJ1-4, the full variable domain reads DTGVSQNPRHKITKRGQNVTFRCDPISEHNRLYWYRQTLGQGPEFLTYFQNEAQLEKSRLLSDRFSAERPKGSFSTLEIQRTEQGDSAMYLCASSTADRTSNEKLFFGSGTQLSVL.

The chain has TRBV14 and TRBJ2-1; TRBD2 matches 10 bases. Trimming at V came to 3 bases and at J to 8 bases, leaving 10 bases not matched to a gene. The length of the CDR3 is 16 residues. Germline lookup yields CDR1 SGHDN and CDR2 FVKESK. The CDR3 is CASSQTGTSVMDEQFF. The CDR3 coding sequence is TGTGCCAGCAGCCAGACCGGGACTAGCGTTATGGATGAGCAGTTCTTC.

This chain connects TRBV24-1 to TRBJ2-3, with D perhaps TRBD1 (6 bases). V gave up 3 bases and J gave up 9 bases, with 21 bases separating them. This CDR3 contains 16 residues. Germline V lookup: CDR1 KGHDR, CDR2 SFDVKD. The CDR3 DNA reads TGTGCCACCAGTGATGATGGTACAGGGAAGAGTGAAACGCAGTATTTT. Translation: CATSDDGTGKSETQYF.

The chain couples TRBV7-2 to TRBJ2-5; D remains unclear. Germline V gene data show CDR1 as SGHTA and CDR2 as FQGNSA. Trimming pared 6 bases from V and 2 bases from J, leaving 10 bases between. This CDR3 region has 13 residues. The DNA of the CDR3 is TGTGCCAGCAGTCTTCTTAAACAAGAGACCCAGTACTTC. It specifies CASSLLKQETQYF. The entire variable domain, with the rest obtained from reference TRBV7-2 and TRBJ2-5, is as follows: GAGVSQSPSNKVTEKGKDVELRCDPISGHTALYWYRQSLGQGLEFLIYFQGNSAPDKSGLPSDRFSAERTGGSVSTLTIQRTQQEDSAVYLCASSLLKQETQYFGPGTRLLVL.

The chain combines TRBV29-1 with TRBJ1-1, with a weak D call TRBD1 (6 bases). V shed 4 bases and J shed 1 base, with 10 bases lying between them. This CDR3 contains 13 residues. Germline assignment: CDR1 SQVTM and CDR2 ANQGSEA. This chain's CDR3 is CSVGWGQNTEAFF. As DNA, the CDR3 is TGCAGCGTTGGTTGGGGGCAGAACACTGAAGCTTTCTTT.

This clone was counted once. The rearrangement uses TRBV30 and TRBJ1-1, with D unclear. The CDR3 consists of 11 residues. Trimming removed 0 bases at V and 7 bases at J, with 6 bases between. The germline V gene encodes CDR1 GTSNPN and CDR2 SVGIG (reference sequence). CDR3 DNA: TGTGCCTGGAGTGTCGGAGGTGAAGCTTTCTTT. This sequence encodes CAWSVGGEAFF.

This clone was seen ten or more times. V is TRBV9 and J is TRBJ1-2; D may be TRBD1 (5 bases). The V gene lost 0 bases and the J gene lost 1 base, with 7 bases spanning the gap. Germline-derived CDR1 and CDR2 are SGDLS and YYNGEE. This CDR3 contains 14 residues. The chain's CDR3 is CASSVAGFNYGYTF. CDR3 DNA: TGTGCCAGCAGCGTAGCAGGGTTTAACTATGGCTACACCTTC.

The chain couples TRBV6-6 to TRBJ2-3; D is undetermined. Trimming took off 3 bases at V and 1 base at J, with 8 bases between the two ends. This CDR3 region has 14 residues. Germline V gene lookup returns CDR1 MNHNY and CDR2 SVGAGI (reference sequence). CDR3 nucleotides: TGTGCCAGCAGTTATGACATCCGCACAGATACGCAGTATTTT. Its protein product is CASSYDIRTDTQYF.

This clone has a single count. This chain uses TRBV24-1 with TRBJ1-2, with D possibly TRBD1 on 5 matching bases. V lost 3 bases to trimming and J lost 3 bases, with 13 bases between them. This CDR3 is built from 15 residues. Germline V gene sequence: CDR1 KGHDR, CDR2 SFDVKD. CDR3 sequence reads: CATSDPAGGDYGYTF. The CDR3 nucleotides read TGTGCCACCAGTGATCCCGCGGGAGGGGACTATGGCTACACCTTC.

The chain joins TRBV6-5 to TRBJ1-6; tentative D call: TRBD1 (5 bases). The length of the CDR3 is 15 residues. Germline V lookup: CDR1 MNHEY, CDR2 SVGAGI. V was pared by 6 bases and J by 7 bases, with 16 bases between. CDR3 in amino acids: CASRPPQGWNSPLHF. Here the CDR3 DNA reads TGTGCCAGCAGGCCCCCTCAGGGTTGGAATTCACCCCTCCACTTT.

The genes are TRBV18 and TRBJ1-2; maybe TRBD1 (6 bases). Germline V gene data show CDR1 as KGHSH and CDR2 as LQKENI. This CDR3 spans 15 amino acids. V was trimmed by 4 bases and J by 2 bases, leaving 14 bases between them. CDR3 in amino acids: CASSQWPGTNYGYTF. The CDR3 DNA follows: TGTGCCAGCTCACAATGGCCGGGGACAAACTATGGCTACACCTTC. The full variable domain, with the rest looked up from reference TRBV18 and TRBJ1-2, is NAGVMQNPRHLVRRRGQEARLRCSPMKGHSHVYWYRQLPEEGLKFMVYLQKENIIDESGMPKERFSAEFPKEGPSILRIQQVVRGDSAAYFCASSQWPGTNYGYTFGSGTRLTVV.